The 3 T cell receptor beta chains presented below share a single source sample, sequenced in a study of PD-L1 blockade in urothelial cancer. This table comes from immunoSEQ multiplex PCR, and its TCRdb copy is limited to in-frame clones, with some not included. Here the sample spans 75,000 to 100,000 clones, over 80% being singletons. The time point here: peripheral blood 6 weeks after treatment start. The input for sequencing was PBMCs, taken around atezolizumab (anti-PD-L1) treatment. These receptors were collected from a man in his 70s with urothelial cancer.

The V and J genes are TRBV6-1 and TRBJ2-3; tentatively, D is TRBD2 (6 bases). The V gene lost 2 bases and the J gene lost 3 bases, with 15 bases spanning the gap. The CDR3 contains 16 residues. Germline V lookup: CDR1 MNHNS, CDR2 SASEGT. Here the CDR3 DNA reads TGTGCCAGCAGTGAAAGAGGAGGGGACCCAACAGATACGCAGTATTTT. Translated: CASSERGGDPTDTQYF.

This rearrangement joins TRBV5-4 to TRBJ2-2; TRBD2 matches at 9 bases. Germline-derived CDR1 and CDR2 are SGHNT and YYREEE (reference sequence). This CDR3 comprises 15 residues. J lost 3 bases, V lost 0 bases, and 0 bases had no gene match. The CDR3 here is CASSLGLADTGELFF. The CDR3 DNA sequence: TGTGCCAGCAGCTTGGGACTAGCGGACACCGGGGAGCTGTTTTTT.

The V call is TRBV7-2, the J call TRBJ2-5; 7 bases align to TRBD2. Germline CDR1 SGHTA, CDR2 FQGNSA. The V segment lost 5 bases and the J segment 5 bases; nucleotides outside the gene matches: 2. The CDR3 loop spans 12 amino acids. The CDR3 coding sequence is TGTGCCAGCAGCGGGGGGGTGGAGACCCAGTACTTC. Encoded protein: CASSGGVETQYF.